What follows are 6 T cell receptor beta chains derived from one specimen sequenced in a study of blood T cells in healthy people across ages. Next came a second PCR, run for about 6 to 11 cycles, which used a sample-barcoded 5' primer along with a J-beta primer mix. In TCRdb, the 5' RACE reads were re-called with MiXCR into one record per CDR3 protein. The sample carries roughly 1.7 million distinct CDR3 sequences, around 36% recorded once. The sequencing input was blood. The source of these receptors is a woman younger than 45 in good health.

This clonotype was counted between two and nine times. CDR3 amino acids: CSARGGRGLEGYTF. CDR3 coding DNA: TGCAGTGCTAGAGGTGGCAGGGGGCTAGAGGGCTACACCTTC. The chain couples TRBV20-1 to TRBJ1-2; TRBD1 matches at 8 bases. This CDR3 contains 14 residues. Per the germline V gene, CDR1 is DFQATT and CDR2 is SNEGSKA (reference sequence). V lost 1 base and J lost 8; bases outside the gene matches: 9.

V usage is TRBV20-1 and J usage is TRBJ2-5; possibly TRBD1 or TRBD2 for D (6 bases each). The ends were cut back, 6 bases at V and 7 bases at J, with 18 bases in the middle. Germline V CDR1 and CDR2: DFQATT, SNEGSKA (reference sequence). The CDR3 covers 13 residues. The CDR3 DNA sequence: TGCAGTGCAGGGGAGACTAGAGGGGGGACCCAGTACTTC. Its protein product is CSAGETRGGTQYF.

The chain joins TRBV5-1 to TRBJ2-7; 9 bases match TRBD1. Germline CDR1 is SGHRS and CDR2 is YFSETQ. CDR3 length equals 15 residues. The V gene end was trimmed by 1 base and the J gene end by 6 bases; junction bases not matched to a gene: 8. The CDR3 sequence is CASSLTGQGISEQYF. The CDR3 nucleotides are TGCGCCAGCAGCTTGACGGGACAGGGTATCTCCGAGCAGTACTTC.

This clonotype has more than one count but fewer than ten. The V call is TRBV6-1, the J call TRBJ2-3; D call uncertain. Looked up from germline, CDR1 is MNHNS and CDR2 is SASEGT. V shed 2 bases and J shed 6 bases, with 9 bases lying between them. The CDR3 runs to 13 residues. In DNA form, the CDR3 reads TGTGCCAGCAGTGAACTCTTTGGGGATACGCAGTATTTT. It codes for CASSELFGDTQYF.

The chain employs TRBV28 and TRBJ2-1; D uncertain. V was trimmed by 8 bases and J by 2 bases, leaving 13 bases between them. This CDR3 has 14 amino acids. CDR1 is MDHEN, CDR2 SYDVKM, per germline. In DNA form, the CDR3 reads TGTGCCAGCCGGAGCAGGCCCACCTACAATGAGCAGTTCTTC. Translation gives CASRSRPTYNEQFF. The whole variable domain, remainder taken from reference TRBV28 and TRBJ2-1, is DVKVTQSSRYLVKRTGEKVFLECVQDMDHENMFWYRQDPGLGLRLIYFSYDVKMKEKGDIPEGYSVSREKKERFSLILESASTNQTSMYLCASRSRPTYNEQFFGPGTRLTVL.

V is TRBV7-9 and J is TRBJ1-1; 7 nucleotides match TRBD1. The CDR3 loop spans 17 amino acids. The V gene end was trimmed by 0 bases and the J gene end by 5 bases; junction bases not matched to a gene: 12. Germline CDR1 SEHNR, CDR2 FQNEAQ (reference sequence). The CDR3 nucleotides are TGTGCCAGCAGCTTAGCTTTTGGGACAGTAACTAGAACTGAAGCTTTCTTT. Protein sequence: CASSLAFGTVTRTEAFF.